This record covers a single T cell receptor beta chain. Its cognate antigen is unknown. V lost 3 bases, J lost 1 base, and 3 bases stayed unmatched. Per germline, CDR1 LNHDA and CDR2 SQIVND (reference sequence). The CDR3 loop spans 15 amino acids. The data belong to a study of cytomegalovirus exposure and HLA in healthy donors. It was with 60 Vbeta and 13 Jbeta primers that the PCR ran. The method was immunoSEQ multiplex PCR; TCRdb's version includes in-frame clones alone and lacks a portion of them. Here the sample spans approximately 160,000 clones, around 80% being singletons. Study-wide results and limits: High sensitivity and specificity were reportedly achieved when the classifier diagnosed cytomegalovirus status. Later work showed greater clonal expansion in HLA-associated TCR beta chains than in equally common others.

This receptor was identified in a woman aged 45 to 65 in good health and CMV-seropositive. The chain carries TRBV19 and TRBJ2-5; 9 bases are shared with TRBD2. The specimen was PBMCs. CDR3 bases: TGTGCCAGTAGTATCGGGCGGGGGGGCCAAGAGACCCAGTACTTC. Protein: CASSIGRGGQETQYF.